These 24 T cell receptor beta chains share one sample of origin, sequenced in a study of OX40 agonist ivuxolimab in advanced cancers. The method was immunoSEQ multiplex PCR; TCRdb's version includes in-frame clones alone and lacks a portion of them. The sample contains fewer than 80,000 clones, around four fifths of which appear only once. The sample here was CD4+ or CD8+ T cells sorted from blood, taken in a trial of the OX40 agonist ivuxolimab. Receptors were obtained from an adult with an advanced solid tumor such as melanoma, head and neck, liver or kidney cancer.

There are a few counts of this clone. The chain employs TRBV5-4 and TRBJ1-6; 7 nucleotides match TRBD1. Germline V CDR1 and CDR2: SGHNT, YYREEE (reference sequence). The CDR3 totals 15 residues. V trimming: 4 bases; J trimming: 3 bases; junction bases outside the gene matches: 4. CDR3 in DNA: TGTGCCAGCAGCCTCCAGGGGGGCTATAATTCACCCCTCCACTTT. It specifies CASSLQGGYNSPLHF.

This rearrangement joins TRBV7-6 to TRBJ1-1, with unresolved D. V shed 5 bases and J shed 3 bases, with 13 bases lying between them. The CDR3 contains 14 residues. Germline V gene lookup returns CDR1 SGHVS and CDR2 FNYEAQ. The CDR3, as DNA: TGTGCCAGCAGCCCCCGGTGGGGAGACACTGAAGCTTTCTTT. Translation gives CASSPRWGDTEAFF.

The chain employs TRBV25-1 and TRBJ1-4; D gene ambiguous. The CDR3 is 14 amino acids. Germline CDR1 is MGHDK and CDR2 is SYGVNS. V was trimmed by 2 bases and J by 8 bases, leaving 12 bases between them. CDR3 region: CASSEPLAGEKLFF. In DNA form, the CDR3 reads TGTGCCAGCAGTGAACCCTTGGCGGGGGAAAAACTGTTTTTT.

The J gene is TRBJ1-2, the V gene TRBV27, with D possibly TRBD1 on 5 matching bases. Germline V gene data show CDR1 as MNHEY and CDR2 as SMNVEV (reference sequence). The CDR3 spans 14 residues. Trimming removed 10 bases at V and 0 bases at J, with 15 bases between. In nucleotides, the CDR3 is TGTGCCACGAAGGGGAGCAGCGCTAACTATGGCTACACCTTC. This gives the protein CATKGSSANYGYTF.

V and J are TRBV6-1 and TRBJ1-5; D remains ambiguous. This CDR3 has 13 residues. CDR1 and CDR2 (germline): MNHNS, SASEGT. Trimming left V 0 bases short and J 9 bases short, with 9 bases between. The CDR3 region is CASSEAPARPQHF. The CDR3 DNA reads as TGTGCCAGCAGTGAAGCGCCCGCTCGGCCCCAGCATTTT.

The chain carries TRBV6-5 and TRBJ2-7, with 10 bases matching TRBD2. The CDR3 has 15 amino acids. The germline V gene has CDR1 MNHEY and CDR2 SVGAGI. Losses at the gene ends were 5 bases for V and 0 bases for J; bases not matched to a gene: 4. The CDR3 coding sequence is TGTGCCAGCAGTCCTCTAGCGGGGGACTCCTACGAGCAGTACTTC. It translates to CASSPLAGDSYEQYF.

The CDR3 DNA is TGTGCCATCACAGCGGGACTAGCGGGATCTGACGGGCAGTACTTC. Translating gives CAITAGLAGSDGQYF. The rearrangement joins TRBV10-3 to TRBJ2-7, with 13 bases identical to TRBD2. V lost 7 bases, J lost 9 bases, and 12 bases stayed unmatched. This CDR3 contains 15 residues. Germline values: CDR1 ENHRY, CDR2 SYGVKD.

The chain employs TRBV7-8 and TRBJ1-2; a possible D gene is TRBD1 (6 bases). Germline CDR1 SGHVS, CDR2 FQNEAQ. The CDR3 contains 15 residues. Trimming stripped 5 bases from V and 0 bases from J, with 13 bases between. In DNA, the CDR3 is TGTGCCAGCAGCCCCCGGACAGACTCTAACTATGGCTACACCTTC. Amino acids: CASSPRTDSNYGYTF.

A single count supports this clone. The chain is built from TRBV5-4 and TRBJ2-3, with 13 bases that match TRBD2. The V gene end was trimmed by 0 bases and the J gene end by 2 bases; junction bases not matched to a gene: 6. The V gene's germline CDR1 is SGHNT and CDR2 YYREEE (reference sequence). The CDR3 runs to 18 residues. This chain's CDR3 is CASSLAGLAGKNTDTQYF. CDR3 coding DNA: TGTGCCAGCAGCTTGGCGGGACTAGCGGGGAAAAACACAGATACGCAGTATTTT.

J is TRBJ2-2 and V is TRBV19; 8 positions match TRBD1. The CDR3 is 15 residues long. V shed 7 bases and J 6 bases; nucleotides not matched to a gene: 10. Germline V lookup: CDR1 LNHDA, CDR2 SQIVND (reference sequence). For the CDR3, the DNA is TGTGCCAGTACCACTTACCAGGGGGCCCCCGGGGAGCTGTTTTTT. This encodes CASTTYQGAPGELFF.

This clone was found once. The V call is TRBV21-1, the J call TRBJ2-2; no check of the table's D call, TRBD2, against the DNA was made. TRBV21-1 is a known pseudogene. The CDR3 runs 17 residues. The CDR3 DNA reads as TGTGCCAGCAGCAAAGCGGGGGGATACCTAAGAACCGGGGAGCTGTTTTTT. Residues: CASSKAGGYLRTGELFF.

The chain links TRBV5-1 to TRBJ1-4; no firm D call. The germline V gene has CDR1 SGHRS and CDR2 YFSETQ. The CDR3 consists of 17 residues. Trimming cost V 0 bases and J 0 bases, with 12 bases left between them. Here the CDR3 reads CASSLERAGATNEKLFF. The CDR3, as DNA: TGCGCCAGCAGCTTGGAACGGGCAGGCGCAACTAATGAAAAACTGTTTTTT.

The chain combines TRBV28 with TRBJ1-5; D call uncertain. Between the trimmed V and J ends, which lost 3 bases and 4 bases, there was a span of 16 bases. The germline V gene has CDR1 MDHEN and CDR2 SYDVKM. This CDR3 region has 16 residues. This chain's CDR3 is CASSFAETLLNQPQHF. In nucleotides, the CDR3 is TGTGCCAGCAGTTTTGCGGAAACTCTACTGAATCAGCCCCAGCATTTT. The whole variable domain, filled in from reference TRBV28 and TRBJ1-5, reads DVKVTQSSRYLVKRTGEKVFLECVQDMDHENMFWYRQDPGLGLRLIYFSYDVKMKEKGDIPEGYSVSREKKERFSLILESASTNQTSMYLCASSFAETLLNQPQHFGDGTRLSIL.

This chain uses TRBV7-9 with TRBJ2-1; TRBD2 aligns across 12 bases. CDR1 is SEHNR and CDR2 is FQNEAQ in the germline V gene (reference sequence). The CDR3 contains 16 residues. Trimming cost V 5 bases and J 7 bases; bases outside gene matches: 9. CDR3 DNA sequence: TGTGCCAGCAGCCCCTGGACTAGCGGGAAAGTAAATGAGCAGTTCTTC. Residues: CASSPWTSGKVNEQFF.

This chain links TRBV7-6 with TRBJ2-1; TRBD1 matches at 8 bases. The CDR3 is made up of 15 amino acids. Germline loops: CDR1 SGHVS, CDR2 FNYEAQ. V lost 3 bases to trimming and J lost 0 bases; unmatched junction nucleotides: 1. CDR3 loop: CASSLGQVSYNEQFF. CDR3 nucleotide sequence: TGTGCCAGCAGCTTGGGACAGGTCTCCTACAATGAGCAGTTCTTC. Together with reference TRBV7-6 and TRBJ2-1, the CDR3 gives the full variable domain: GAGVSQSPRYKVTKRGQDVALRCDPISGHVSLYWYRQALGQGPEFLTYFNYEAQQDKSGLPNDRFSAERPEGSISTLTIQRTEQRDSAMYRCASSLGQVSYNEQFFGPGTRLTVL.

The rearrangement links TRBV5-1 to TRBJ1-1; D perhaps matches TRBD1 (5 bases). Germline V gene lookup returns CDR1 SGHRS and CDR2 YFSETQ. Trimming cost V 3 bases and J 1 base, with 10 bases left between them. The CDR3 runs to 14 residues. CDR3 sequence reads: CASSSLGGNTEAFF. CDR3 nucleotides: TGCGCCAGCAGCTCCCTTGGGGGGAACACTGAAGCTTTCTTT.

This clone was observed a single time. The genes are TRBV6-5 and TRBJ2-1; no clear D gene. The CDR3 runs 15 residues. CDR1 and CDR2 from the germline V gene are MNHEY and SVGAGI. Deletions cut 6 bases from V and 8 bases from J, with 20 bases between. The CDR3 region is CASSNIDGPTHEQFF. DNA for the CDR3: TGTGCCAGCAGCAATATCGATGGACCTACACATGAGCAGTTCTTC.

The V and J genes are TRBV7-9 and TRBJ1-2; D call uncertain. The CDR3 consists of 17 residues. V dropped 4 bases and J dropped 4 bases, with 22 bases sitting between them. From germline, CDR1 is SEHNR and CDR2 FQNEAQ (reference sequence). CDR3 bases: TGTGCCAGCAGCTATTTAGAGGGCCCAAAGAACTCCTATGGCTACACCTTC. Protein sequence: CASSYLEGPKNSYGYTF.

This chain uses TRBV28 with TRBJ2-7; D is possibly TRBD1 (5 bases). Germline loops: CDR1 MDHEN, CDR2 SYDVKM. The CDR3 is 16 amino acids. The ends were cut back, 5 bases at V and 0 bases at J, with 17 bases in the middle. The CDR3 here is CASSPVGRLSSYEQYF. The CDR3 DNA reads TGTGCCAGCAGTCCTGTGGGGCGCCTAAGCTCCTACGAGCAGTACTTC.

The chain recombines TRBV7-2 with TRBJ1-1; D possibly corresponds to TRBD1 (5 bases). The germline gives CDR1 SGHTA, CDR2 FQGNSA. The CDR3 is made up of 15 amino acids. Trimming removed 3 bases at V and 3 bases at J, with 14 bases between. The CDR3 nucleotides are TGTGCCAGCAGCTTCCAGGGTTACGGAGACACTGAAGCTTTCTTT. This encodes CASSFQGYGDTEAFF.

The rearrangement joins TRBV18 to TRBJ1-2; TRBD1 aligns across 7 bases. This CDR3 has 12 amino acids. The germline V gene encodes CDR1 KGHSH and CDR2 LQKENI. V dropped 2 bases and J dropped 12; count of bases not matched to a gene: 6. Here the CDR3 reads CASSPRQGENTF. The CDR3 nucleotides are TGTGCCAGCTCACCAAGACAGGGAGAAAACACCTTC.

The chain uses TRBV27 and TRBJ2-2, with D possibly called TRBD1 or TRBD2 (5 bases each). Germline values: CDR1 MNHEY, CDR2 SMNVEV (reference sequence). The CDR3 has 14 amino acids. V lost 6 bases to trimming and J lost 2 bases, with 10 bases between them. This chain's CDR3 is CASRADINTGELFF. CDR3 in DNA: TGTGCCAGCAGAGCGGACATCAACACCGGGGAGCTGTTTTTT.

With respect to this clone: The same CDR3 can be traced to other DNA sequences in this sample. This chain uses TRBV5-6 with TRBJ2-3, with D hard to call. The V gene's germline CDR1 is SGHDT and CDR2 YYEEEE. Trimming took 3 bases from V and 3 from J, leaving 5 bases between them. The CDR3 spans 12 residues. The CDR3 DNA reads TGTGCCAGCAGCTATGCAACAGATACGCAGTATTTT. Its translation: CASSYATDTQYF.

The V call is TRBV7-9, the J call TRBJ1-1, with D uncertain. The germline CDR1 and CDR2 sequences are SEHNR and FQNEAQ (reference sequence). Trimming stripped 5 bases from V and 3 bases from J, with 16 bases between. The CDR3 is made up of 15 amino acids. The CDR3 here is CASSTEEGPDTEAFF. CDR3 coding DNA: TGTGCCAGCAGCACGGAAGAAGGGCCGGACACTGAAGCTTTCTTT.